A single T cell receptor (beta chain) is shown here with its context. CDR1 SEHNR and CDR2 FQNEAQ come from the germline V gene (reference sequence). Trimming removed 5 bases from V and 3 bases from J, with 11 bases in between. This CDR3 region has 14 residues. Sequencing used immunoSEQ multiplex PCR; TCRdb keeps in-frame clones, though not all of them. The table has some 250,000 clones, roughly 86% seen once. This specimen belongs to a study of blood T cell repertoires in COVID-19. For the study at large: Both acute and convalescent COVID-19 samples were obtained from the United States, Italy and Spain.

V is TRBV7-9 and J is TRBJ1-5, with a tentative D call TRBD1 (6 bases). The sequenced material came from peripheral blood. This sequence was found in a young woman who had recovered from COVID-19. CDR3 region: CASSRTEPNQPQHF. DNA of the CDR3: TGTGCCAGCAGCCGGACAGAGCCCAATCAGCCCCAGCATTTT.